This TCR beta chain was recorded in a study of T-cell reconstitution after alpha-beta-depleted transplantation in children. Study results and caveats: From newly produced T cells came most of the T-cell counts and diversity one year after transplant.

The CDR3 contains 13 residues. A library of TCRbeta sequences, prepared with unique molecular identifiers, was generated. MiXCR, run by TCRdb on the PCR reads, gives a single entry per CDR3 protein. The data show 450,000 to 600,000 distinct CDR3 sequences, with over 9.5% seen just once and just over 2% held by the top ten. With respect to this clonotype: Its specificity is not known. A much larger clone is a single base away; this may be a read error.

The sequence came from a child under 10 years old with inherited bone marrow failure, due to receive a stem cell transplant. The sequencing used PBMCs, collected before TCRalphabeta/CD19-depleted stem cell transplant. This chain links TRBV21-1 with TRBJ2-7. TRBV21-1 is a recognized pseudogene. The CDR3 loop is CANSNPRAYEQYF. The DNA for the CDR3 is TGTGCCAACAGCAATCCAAGGGCCTACGAGCAGTACTTC.